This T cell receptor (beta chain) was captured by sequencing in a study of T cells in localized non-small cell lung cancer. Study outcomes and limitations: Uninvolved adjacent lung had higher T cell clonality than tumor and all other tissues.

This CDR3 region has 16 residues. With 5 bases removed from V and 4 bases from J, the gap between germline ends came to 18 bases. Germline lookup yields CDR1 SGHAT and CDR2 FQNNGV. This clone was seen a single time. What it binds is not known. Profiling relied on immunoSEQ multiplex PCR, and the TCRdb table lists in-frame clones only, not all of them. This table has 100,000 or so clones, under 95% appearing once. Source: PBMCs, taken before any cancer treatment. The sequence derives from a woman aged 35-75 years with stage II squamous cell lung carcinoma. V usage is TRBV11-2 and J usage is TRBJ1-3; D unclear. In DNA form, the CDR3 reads TGTGCCAGCAGCCTAGCCCCCACGGGGTCCGGAAACACCATATATTTT. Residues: CASSLAPTGSGNTIYF. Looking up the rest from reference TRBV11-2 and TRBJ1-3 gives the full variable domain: EAGVAQSPRYKIIEKRQSVAFWCNPISGHATLYWYQQILGQGPKLLIQFQNNGVVDDSQLPKDRFSAERLKGVDSTLKIQPAKLEDSAVYLCASSLAPTGSGNTIYFGEGSWLTVV.